The clone carrying this T cell receptor beta chain appeared many times. What it binds is unknown. These data originate in a study of CD8 T cells in ankylosing spondylitis. The CDR3 consists of 17 residues. Germline CDR1 and CDR2: SGDLS and YYNGEE. V trimming: 0 bases; J trimming: 4 bases; junction bases outside the gene matches: 11. Study-level findings and limits: What appeared characteristic of ankylosing spondylitis blood was a TCR beta motif of seven to nine highly homologous variants. Clones linked with disease were CD8+ and fairly uncommon in the peripheral blood. Matched synovial fluid from ankylosing spondylitis patients was reported to be enriched for disease-linked clones.

TCR beta libraries were made by quantitative 5'-RACE with molecular barcodes. TCRdb recomputed calls from the 5' RACE reads with MiXCR, one row per CDR3 protein. The sample shows some 7,600 distinct CDR3 sequences, more than 8% of them seen only once. This sequence originates from a male donor with ankylosing spondylitis or in good health (not recorded which). Material: blood, either unsorted or a sorted T cell fraction (not recorded which). The gene calls are TRBV9 and TRBJ2-3, with TRBD2 matching 7 bases. The CDR3, as DNA: TGTGCCAGCAGCGTAGCTACGGGGCTAGCGGCCTCAGATACGCAGTATTTT. This sequence encodes CASSVATGLAASDTQYF.